A selection of T cell receptor beta chains follows, all from one sample in a study of post-analysis software for immune sequencing data. TCRdb analysed the PCR reads with MiXCR anew, one entry per CDR3 protein. Of 820,000 or so distinct CDR3 sequences listed, approximately 50% are singletons. What was sequenced was blood. The receptors were sampled from a girl aged 10 to 17 with multiple sclerosis. Each CDR3 is given with its conserved first and last residue. The D gene is left open where the match is weak. Clone size is given for some rows only: seen once, a few or many times, or a class if the clone is expanded.

J,D,V,size,DNA,CDR3
TRBJ2-1,TRBD1,TRBV25-1,-,TGTGCCAGCCAAGACAGGGCTGAGCAGTTCTTC,CASQDRAEQFF
TRBJ2-6,-,TRBV5-1,-,TGCGCCAGCAGCTTGCATTTTGGGGCCAACGTCCTGACTTTC,CASSLHFGANVLTF
TRBJ2-7,TRBD2,TRBV6-2/TRBV6-3,-,TGTGCCAGCAGTTACCCCGACACCCGAACTAGCGGGATTATATATGAGCAGTACTTC,CASSYPDTRTSGIIYEQYF
TRBJ2-5,-,TRBV6-6,few,TGTGCCAGCAGTTACAGTGGCGGGGTCCAAGAGACCCAGTACTTC,CASSYSGGVQETQYF
TRBJ2-5,-,TRBV7-3,-,TGTGCCAGCAGCTTAAAATCTCACTCAGCCCGAGAGACCCAGTACTTC,CASSLKSHSARETQYF
TRBJ2-7,-,TRBV9,-,TGTGCCAGCAGCGTAAACAGGGGAGGAGAGAACGGCGAGCAGTACTTC,CASSVNRGGENGEQYF
TRBJ2-7,-,TRBV5-6,-,TGTGCCAGCAGCCTACAGCACTACGAGCAGTACTTC,CASSLQHYEQYF
TRBJ1-2,-,TRBV2,-,TGTGCCAGCGGGGGATCGGTCGGTGGCTACACCTTC,CASGGSVGGYTF
TRBJ1-2,-,TRBV29-1,-,TGCAGCGTTGGGGCTCTTTATGGCTACACCTTC,CSVGALYGYTF
TRBJ1-5,TRBD1,TRBV18,once,TGTGCCAGCTCACCAAGGGGACAGGCTAGCAATCAGCCCCAGCATTTT,CASSPRGQASNQPQHF
TRBJ2-6,TRBD1,TRBV28,once,TGTGCCAGCAGTTTCAGGGGGCTTGGGGCCAACGTCCTGACTTTC,CASSFRGLGANVLTF
TRBJ2-7,TRBD1,TRBV5-1,-,TGCGCCAGCAGCTTGGCCGGAATGGGACAGGCCTACGAGCAGTACTTC,CASSLAGMGQAYEQYF
TRBJ2-7,TRBD1,TRBV6-2/TRBV6-3,-,TGTGCCAGCAGCCTAATGACTCGGACAGGGGTCGAGCAGTACTTC,CASSLMTRTGVEQYF
TRBJ2-7,TRBD2,TRBV12-3/TRBV12-4,-,TGTGCCAGCAGGGTACTAGCGGGAGGTTCATACGAGCAGTACTTC,CASRVLAGGSYEQYF
TRBJ1-2,-,TRBV12-3/TRBV12-4,-,TGTGCCAGCAGTCCCGGCCCCTATGGCTACACCTTC,CASSPGPYGYTF
TRBJ2-4,TRBD2,TRBV20-1,few,TGCAGTGCGCGACTAGCGGGAGTACCCCGGGGCATTCAGTACTTC,CSARLAGVPRGIQYF
TRBJ2-6,-,TRBV6-6,-,TGTGCCAGCAGGACCCTGAGCTCTGGGGCCAACGTCCTGACTTTC,CASRTLSSGANVLTF
TRBJ2-7,-,TRBV29-1,-,TGCAGCGTTGTGTCGATGCGGGACCCCTACGAGCAGTACTTC,CSVVSMRDPYEQYF
TRBJ2-1,TRBD2,TRBV6-5,-,TGTGCCAGCAGTTTGGTAGCGGGAGTTATATATGAGCAGTTCTTC,CASSLVAGVIYEQFF
TRBJ1-5,-,TRBV2,-,TGTGCCAGCAGTATGGGCGGCAATCAGCCCCAGCATTTT,CASSMGGNQPQHF
TRBJ2-7,-,TRBV20-1,-,TGCAGTGCTACGGTAGGGGTGTTTCCCTACGAGCAGTACTTC,CSATVGVFPYEQYF
TRBJ1-1,-,TRBV29-1,-,TGCAGCGTTGTTGGGGGGTTTAGGAACACTGAAGCTTTCTTT,CSVVGGFRNTEAFF
TRBJ2-5,TRBD2,TRBV3-1,once,TGTGCCAGCAGCCTTCTAGCGGTTCGCCAAGAGACCCAGTACTTC,CASSLLAVRQETQYF
TRBJ2-4,-,TRBV11-2,-,TGTGCCAGCAGCCAGTTCCGAGGGGGTTCCCTAGCCAAAAACATTCAGTACTTC,CASSQFRGGSLAKNIQYF
TRBJ2-3,-,TRBV11-2,-,TGTGCCAGCAGCCCCCGACAGGTGGTAGATACGCAGTATTTT,CASSPRQVVDTQYF
TRBJ2-1,TRBD2,TRBV20-1,-,TGCAGTGCTAGAGTAGCGGGTGAGGGGGAGCAGTTCTTC,CSARVAGEGEQFF
TRBJ1-4,TRBD1,TRBV7-9,-,TGTGCCAGCAGCCGGCCACGACAGGGTCGGGATGAAAAACTGTTTTTT,CASSRPRQGRDEKLFF
TRBJ2-5,TRBD1,TRBV5-1,-,TGCGCCAGCAGCTTGAGGACAGGGGACCAAGAGACCCAGTACTTC,CASSLRTGDQETQYF
TRBJ2-1,-,TRBV29-1,-,TGCAGCGTTGGACGGGGGTCGGGCTCCTACAATGGGCAGTTCTTC,CSVGRGSGSYNGQFF
TRBJ1-2,-,TRBV6-5,few,TGTGCCAGCAGCCCCAGCGGTGCCTTGGGAGATGGCTACACCTTC,CASSPSGALGDGYTF
TRBJ1-2,-,TRBV4-1,-,TGCGCCAGCAGCCAGGCCTCGAGCCATGGCTACACCTTC,CASSQASSHGYTF
TRBJ2-1,-,TRBV11-2,few,TGTGCCAGCACCCCCTTGGGGCGCTACAATGAGCAGTTCTTC,CASTPLGRYNEQFF
TRBJ2-5,TRBD2,TRBV4-1,few,TGCGCCAGCAGCAAATGGGGACTAGCGGCGAGACTGGAGACCCAGTACTTC,CASSKWGLAARLETQYF
TRBJ2-3,-,TRBV20-1,-,TGCAGTGCTAGTGCCGGGCTCCGCACAGATACGCAGTATTTT,CSASAGLRTDTQYF
TRBJ1-2,-,TRBV12-3/TRBV12-4,few,TGTGCCAGCAGTTTGGCGGGGATTAATGGCTACACCTTC,CASSLAGINGYTF
TRBJ2-1,-,TRBV4-1,few,TGCGCCAGCAGCCACGATATTAGCGGCTACAATGAGCAGTTCTTC,CASSHDISGYNEQFF
TRBJ2-1,TRBD2,TRBV7-3,few,TGTGCCAGCAGTTTCTCTAGAGCGGGGGGGCCCAGTGAGCAGTTCTTC,CASSFSRAGGPSEQFF
TRBJ1-1,-,TRBV5-1,-,TGCGCCAGCAGCGCCTACAGGGATCAGAACACTGAAGCTTTCTTT,CASSAYRDQNTEAFF
TRBJ2-7,TRBD1,TRBV24-1,-,TGTGCCACCAGTCTCGGACAGGAAAGCTCCTACGAGCAGTACTTC,CATSLGQESSYEQYF
TRBJ2-1,-,TRBV6-2/TRBV6-3,-,TGTGCCAGCAGTTACTTCAGCGGACCCTACAATGAGCAGTTCTTC,CASSYFSGPYNEQFF
TRBJ2-3,TRBD2,TRBV27,-,TGTGCCAGCAGTCAAGGACTAGCGGGCCGCACAGATACGCAGTATTTT,CASSQGLAGRTDTQYF
TRBJ2-4,TRBD2,TRBV20-1,-,TGCAGTGCCAGACTAGCGGGAGTTGACAAAAACATTCAGTACTTC,CSARLAGVDKNIQYF
TRBJ1-1,-,TRBV2,-,TGTGCCAGCGAACGACAGAGGAACACTGAAGCTTTCTTT,CASERQRNTEAFF
TRBJ2-7,-,TRBV12-3/TRBV12-4,-,TGTGCCAGCAGTTTGGCGGGGTACCTCTACGAGCAGTACTTC,CASSLAGYLYEQYF
TRBJ2-1,-,TRBV5-1,few,TGCGCCAGCAGCTTGGACGCGCGGGGGCGCAATGAGCAGTTCTTC,CASSLDARGRNEQFF
TRBJ1-2,-,TRBV10-3,-,TGTGCCATCTCAGGGAGGGACGGACCTAACTATGGCTACACCTTC,CAISGRDGPNYGYTF
TRBJ1-2,-,TRBV12-3/TRBV12-4,-,TGTGCCAGCACCACAGGCGGGGTAAACTATGGCTACACCTTC,CASTTGGVNYGYTF
TRBJ2-1,TRBD2,TRBV5-1,-,TGCGCCAGCAGCCCACGGGAGGGCCTCAGCAATGAGCAGTTCTTC,CASSPREGLSNEQFF
TRBJ2-7,TRBD2,TRBV12-3/TRBV12-4,many,TGTGCCAGCAGTCGAAGGGGTAGGGCTAGCGGGAGGGCGGTCGAGCAGTACTTC,CASSRRGRASGRAVEQYF
TRBJ2-1,TRBD1,TRBV6-6,-,TGTGCCAGCAGTTCCCGAAGCCGGGACAGCGACAATGAGCAGTTCTTC,CASSSRSRDSDNEQFF
TRBJ1-2,-,TRBV3-1,-,TGTGCCAGCAGCCAAGAAGGTCGCAAATTTAACTATGGCTACACCTTC,CASSQEGRKFNYGYTF
TRBJ2-6,-,TRBV21-1,few,TGTGCCAGCAGGTCGGGACAGGGGGCGCGAGAACCCCCCTCTGGGGCCAACGTCCTGACTTTC,CASRSGQGAREPPSGANVLTF
TRBJ2-7,TRBD2,TRBV20-1,-,TGCAGTGCTAGGCTGGCGGGAGGATCGGGAGAGCAGTACTTC,CSARLAGGSGEQYF